Included here is one T cell receptor (beta chain) sequence, with context. This entry comes from a study of control samples from healthy donors and cancer patients. This CDR3 has 14 residues. Germline V lookup: CDR1 SGHAT, CDR2 FQNNGV. Unmatched junction bases numbered 3, after V lost 5 bases and J lost 2 bases. Here immunoSEQ multiplex PCR was the method, and the copy in TCRdb shows in-frame clones only, minus some. The repertoire holds 40,000 to 50,000 clones, with nearly 95% as singletons. Sample: PBMCs. The V gene is TRBV11-2, the J gene TRBJ1-2; 9 nucleotides match TRBD1. The origin of this receptor is a woman in her forties or fifties with head and neck cancer. The CDR3 DNA reads as TGTGCCAGCAGCCCCGGGACAGGGAACTATGGCTACACCTTC. It yields the protein CASSPGTGNYGYTF.